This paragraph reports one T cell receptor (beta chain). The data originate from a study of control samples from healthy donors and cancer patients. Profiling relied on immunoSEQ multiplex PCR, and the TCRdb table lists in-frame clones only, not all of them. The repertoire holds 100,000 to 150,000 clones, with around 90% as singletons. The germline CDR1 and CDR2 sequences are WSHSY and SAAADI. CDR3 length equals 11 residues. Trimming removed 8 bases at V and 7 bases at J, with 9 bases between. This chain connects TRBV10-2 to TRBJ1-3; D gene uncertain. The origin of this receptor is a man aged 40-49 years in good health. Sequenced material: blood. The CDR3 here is CASGTSNTIYF. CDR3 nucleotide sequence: TGCGCCAGCGGAACATCGAACACCATATATTTT.